This TCR beta chain was profiled in a study of blood T cell repertoires in COVID-19. Study-wide context: Whether acute or convalescent, the COVID-19 samples came from the United States, Italy and Spain. From T cells, B-cell-depleted T cells, or PBMCs came the material, which was cDNA or gDNA.

Per the original data handling: Reference gene primers were amplified, and this amplification served to estimate nucleated cell counts. TCRdb's table, derived via immunoSEQ multiplex PCR, lists solely in-frame clones and lacks some. V and J calls and clone size are those listed in that table; D and trimming were worked out from the DNA. Of roughly 53,000 clones in the sample, about 85% were seen once. The clonotype originates from a human donor in a cohort sampled during active COVID-19. Sequenced: peripheral blood.

CDR3 loop: CASSLDRVSNQPQHF. DNA of the CDR3: TGTGCCAGCAGTTTGGACAGGGTTAGCAATCAGCCCCAGCATTTT. This chain uses TRBV27 with TRBJ1-5; 8 bases line up with TRBD1. This CDR3 has 15 residues. Germline V gene sequence: CDR1 MNHEY, CDR2 SMNVEV (reference sequence). J was trimmed by 0 bases and V by 3 bases; bases with no gene match: 1.